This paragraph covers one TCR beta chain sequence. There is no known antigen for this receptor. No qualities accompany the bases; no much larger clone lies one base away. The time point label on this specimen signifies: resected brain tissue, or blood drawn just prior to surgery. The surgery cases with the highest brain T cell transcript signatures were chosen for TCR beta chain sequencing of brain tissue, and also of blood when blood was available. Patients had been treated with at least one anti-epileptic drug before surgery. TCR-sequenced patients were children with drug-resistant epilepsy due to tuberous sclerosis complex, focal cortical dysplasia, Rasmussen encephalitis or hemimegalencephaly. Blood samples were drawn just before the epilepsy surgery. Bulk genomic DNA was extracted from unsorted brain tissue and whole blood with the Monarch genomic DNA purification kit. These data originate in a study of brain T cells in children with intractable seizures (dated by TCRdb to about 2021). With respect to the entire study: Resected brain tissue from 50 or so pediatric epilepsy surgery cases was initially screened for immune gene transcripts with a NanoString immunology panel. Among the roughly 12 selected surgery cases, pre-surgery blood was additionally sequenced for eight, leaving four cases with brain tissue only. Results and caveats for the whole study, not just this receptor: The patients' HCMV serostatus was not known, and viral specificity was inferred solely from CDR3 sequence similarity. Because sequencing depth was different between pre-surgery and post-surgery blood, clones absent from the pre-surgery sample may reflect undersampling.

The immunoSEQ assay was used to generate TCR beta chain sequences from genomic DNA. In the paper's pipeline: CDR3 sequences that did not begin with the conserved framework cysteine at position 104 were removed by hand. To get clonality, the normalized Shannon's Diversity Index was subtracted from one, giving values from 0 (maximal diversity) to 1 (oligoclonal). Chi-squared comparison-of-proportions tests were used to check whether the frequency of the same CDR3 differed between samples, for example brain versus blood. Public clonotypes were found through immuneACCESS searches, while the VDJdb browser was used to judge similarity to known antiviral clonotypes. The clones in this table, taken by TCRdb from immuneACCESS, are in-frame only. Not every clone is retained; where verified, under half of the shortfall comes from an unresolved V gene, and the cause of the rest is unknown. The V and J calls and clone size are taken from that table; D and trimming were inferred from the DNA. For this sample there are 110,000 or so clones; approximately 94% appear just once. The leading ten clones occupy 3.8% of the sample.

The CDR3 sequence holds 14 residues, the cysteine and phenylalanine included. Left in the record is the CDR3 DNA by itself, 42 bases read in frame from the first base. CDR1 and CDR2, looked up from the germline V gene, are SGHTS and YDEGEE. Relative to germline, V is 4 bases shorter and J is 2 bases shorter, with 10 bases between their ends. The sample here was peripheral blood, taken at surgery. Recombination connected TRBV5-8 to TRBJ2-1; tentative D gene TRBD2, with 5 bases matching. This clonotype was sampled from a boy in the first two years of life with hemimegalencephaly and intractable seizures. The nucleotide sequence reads TGTGCCAGCAGCAGCCCCGGGACCTACAATGAGCAGTTCTTC. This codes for CASSSPGTYNEQFF.